This passage covers 32 T cell receptor beta chains from one sample sequenced in a study of vaccination effects on CD4 cells after COVID-19. Only in-frame clones appear in the TCRdb table, and some are missing; sequencing was by immunoSEQ multiplex PCR. There are 27,000 or so clones in the sample; 72% occur only once, and roughly a tenth lies in the top ten. Before sequencing took place, the ViraFEST assay used viral peptide pools to expand antigen-specific CD4+ T cells. Culture lasted about 10 days before CD4+ T cell isolation. Vaccinated participants had no history of SARS-CoV-2 infection and tested negative for nucleocapsid antibodies. No antigen is known for these receptors. Sequencing was performed on CD4+ T cells from PBMCs cultured with SARS-CoV-2 spike peptides, taken before COVID-19 vaccination. These receptors were collected from a human donor who received a COVID-19 vaccine.

The V and J genes are TRBV24-1 and TRBJ2-7; either TRBD1 or TRBD2 may fit D (6 bases each). Germline V CDR1 and CDR2: KGHDR, SFDVKD. The CDR3 is 16 residues long. V was shortened by 3 bases and J by 6 bases, with 20 bases between the two germline ends. Here the CDR3 reads CATSDPGGPGAREQYF. As DNA, the CDR3 is TGTGCCACCAGTGATCCCGGAGGGCCAGGGGCTCGCGAGCAGTACTTC.

The genes are TRBV5-1 and TRBJ2-1; 8 bases align to TRBD1. V trimming: 5 bases; J trimming: 9 bases; junction bases outside the gene matches: 10. The CDR3 runs 14 residues. CDR1 is SGHRS, CDR2 YFSETQ, per germline. The CDR3 spells CASRLGQGRGEQFF. The CDR3 bases are TGCGCCAGCAGGCTCGGACAGGGTAGAGGTGAGCAGTTCTTC. Full variable domain (outside the CDR3, taken from reference TRBV5-1 and TRBJ2-1): KAGVTQTPRYLIKTRGQQVTLSCSPISGHRSVSWYQQTPGQGLQFLFEYFSETQRNKGNFPGRFSGRQFSNSRSEMNVSTLELGDSALYLCASRLGQGRGEQFFGPGTRLTVL.

The chain joins TRBV24-1 to TRBJ2-1, with D perhaps matching TRBD1 or TRBD2 (5 bases each). The CDR3 is 12 amino acids. Germline CDR1 and CDR2: KGHDR and SFDVKD. V shed 4 bases and J shed 6 bases, with 6 bases lying between them. The CDR3 bases are TGTGCCACCAGTGACGGGACCAATGAGCAGTTCTTC. Translated, it gives CATSDGTNEQFF.

The rearrangement joins TRBV10-3 to TRBJ2-1, with 11 bases identical to TRBD2. This CDR3 is 15 amino acids long. V lost 6 bases to trimming and J lost 3 bases; unmatched junction nucleotides: 4. Germline assignment: CDR1 ENHRY and CDR2 SYGVKD. The CDR3 spells CAIRDSGGGYNEQFF. CDR3 sequence (DNA): TGTGCCATCAGGGATAGCGGGGGGGGCTACAATGAGCAGTTCTTC.

The chain has TRBV12-5 and TRBJ2-6; D unclear. Germline V gene data show CDR1 as LGHNT and CDR2 as FRNRAP. The V gene lost 3 bases and the J gene lost 4 bases, with 16 bases spanning the gap. The CDR3 sequence is 17 residues long. This CDR3 is CASGLPESRSGANVLTF. The CDR3 coding sequence is TGTGCTAGTGGTTTACCGGAATCTAGGTCCGGGGCCAACGTCCTGACTTTC. The full variable domain, in which reference TRBV12-5 and TRBJ2-6 provide the parts outside the CDR3, is DARVTQTPRHKVTEMGQEVTMRCQPILGHNTVFWYRQTMMQGLELLAYFRNRAPLDDSGMPKDRFSAEMPDATLATLKIQPSEPRDSAVYFCASGLPESRSGANVLTFGAGSRLTVL.

This clone came up once. V and J are TRBV19 and TRBJ1-1; D uncertain. V was shortened by 9 bases and J by 5 bases, with 22 bases between the two germline ends. The CDR3 is made up of 15 amino acids. CDR1 is LNHDA, CDR2 SQIVND, per germline (reference sequence). The CDR3 DNA follows: TGTGCCAGCCGCCTACTTGAAGCTTCGGGGACTGAAGCTTTCTTT. Its translation: CASRLLEASGTEAFF.

The chain combines TRBV2 with TRBJ1-1, with D hard to call. There are 12 residues in the CDR3. V lost 5 bases and J 4 bases, leaving 8 bases between the germline ends. Germline CDR1 and CDR2: SNHLY and FYNNEI. CDR3 DNA sequence: TGTGCCAGCAGTCGGGGAGTCACTGAAGCTTTCTTT. Its translation is CASSRGVTEAFF.

The chain employs TRBV4-2 and TRBJ2-3, with D perhaps TRBD1 or TRBD2 (5 bases each). Germline V lookup: CDR1 LGHNA, CDR2 YNFKEQ. The CDR3 consists of 17 residues. Trimming stripped 1 base from V and 2 bases from J, with 16 bases between. This CDR3 reads CASSQGDPSAYTDTQYF. CDR3 coding DNA: TGTGCCAGCAGCCAAGGGGACCCGTCGGCCTACACAGATACGCAGTATTTT.

The chain combines TRBV2 with TRBJ1-1; D uncertain. V was cut by 1 base and J by 10 bases, with 7 bases left in between. Looked up from germline, CDR1 is SNHLY and CDR2 is FYNNEI. This CDR3 contains 11 residues. The CDR3 region has the DNA TGTGCCAGCAGTGAAGTCTATCGAGCTTTCTTT. It specifies CASSEVYRAFF.

J is TRBJ2-6 and V is TRBV7-2, with TRBD2 as a possible D gene (6 bases). This CDR3 comprises 15 residues. Deletions cut 2 bases from V and 2 bases from J, with 7 bases between. Germline CDR1 and CDR2: SGHTA and FQGNSA. The CDR3 bases are TGTGCCAGCAGCTTATGGGGGGCTGGGGCCAACGTCCTGACTTTC. This translates into CASSLWGAGANVLTF.

This clone was picked up a small number of times. The chain joins TRBV6-4 to TRBJ2-2; D gene unclear. CDR1 and CDR2 from the germline V gene are MRHNA and SNTAGT. Trimming took 0 bases from V and 6 from J, leaving 5 bases between them. This CDR3 comprises 13 residues. The CDR3 bases are TGTGCCAGCAGTGACTCAATCGCCGGGGAGCTGTTTTTT. Protein: CASSDSIAGELFF.

This clone was seen more than once but under ten times. The V call is TRBV6-5, the J call TRBJ2-7; D might be TRBD2 (5 bases). The germline CDR1 and CDR2 sequences are MNHEY and SVGAGI. The CDR3 is 15 amino acids. Trimming stripped 0 bases from V and 4 bases from J, with 13 bases between. The CDR3 here is CASSYSSASGYEQYF. DNA of the CDR3: TGTGCCAGCAGTTACTCGTCAGCGTCGGGGTACGAGCAGTACTTC.

The chain combines TRBV5-1 with TRBJ2-3; perhaps D is TRBD1 or TRBD2 (6 bases each). Trimming removed 2 bases at V and 0 bases at J, with 16 bases between. The germline V gene encodes CDR1 SGHRS and CDR2 YFSETQ. The CDR3 loop spans 17 amino acids. The CDR3 coding sequence is TGCGCCAGCAGCTTCGTGTTTGGGGGGCCGAGCACAGATACGCAGTATTTT. As protein: CASSFVFGGPSTDTQYF.

This clone appeared once. The chain recombines TRBV30 with TRBJ1-2; TRBD1 might be the D (5 bases). Trimming removed 1 base from V and 5 bases from J, with 11 bases in between. Germline V gene sequence: CDR1 GTSNPN, CDR2 SVGIG (reference sequence). The CDR3 length is 13 residues. The CDR3 DNA follows: TGTGCCTGGAGTGCCTGGGAGGGGTATGGCTACACCTTC. Amino acid sequence: CAWSAWEGYGYTF.

The V call is TRBV10-2, the J call TRBJ2-7; weak D call: TRBD1 (5 bases). This CDR3 is built from 13 residues. Germline CDR1 reads WSHSY; CDR2 reads SAAADI. The V and J ends lost 5 bases and 5 bases respectively, with 13 bases between them. The CDR3 protein is CASSKTEPDEQYF. The CDR3 bases are TGCGCCAGCAGTAAGACAGAGCCCGACGAGCAGTACTTC.

The chain links TRBV14 to TRBJ1-2; 8 bases line up with TRBD1. Germline V gene data show CDR1 as SGHDN and CDR2 as FVKESK. The CDR3 extends over 14 amino acids. V dropped 3 bases and J dropped 9; count of bases not matched to a gene: 9. CDR3 nucleotides: TGTGCCAGCAGCCAGCATCCCCGGACAGGGAGCTACACCTTC. This encodes CASSQHPRTGSYTF.

The chain combines TRBV5-4 with TRBJ1-2; no clear D. V shed 1 base and J shed 1 base, with 11 bases lying between them. Germline V gene lookup returns CDR1 SGHNT and CDR2 YYREEE (reference sequence). The CDR3 sequence is 15 residues long. Here the CDR3 reads CASSLMTANNYGYTF. As DNA, the CDR3 is TGTGCCAGCAGCTTGATGACGGCAAATAACTATGGCTACACCTTC.

This chain links TRBV10-3 with TRBJ2-7; 9 bases are shared with TRBD1. V shed 4 bases and J 2 bases; nucleotides not matched to a gene: 3. CDR3 size: 14 residues. Germline assignment: CDR1 ENHRY and CDR2 SYGVKD. The DNA for the CDR3 is TGTGCCATCAGTGCACGACAGGGGGCCTACGAGCAGTACTTC. It specifies CAISARQGAYEQYF.

A note on this clone: A read error may produce the germline difference seen at one junction end. The V call is TRBV19, the J call TRBJ1-5; no definite D call. The CDR3 length is 15 residues. Looked up from germline, CDR1 is LNHDA and CDR2 is SQIVND (reference sequence). CDR3 DNA: TGTGCCAGTAGTACGACACCCTGGGAGAATCCGCCCCAGCATTTT. Protein: CASSTTPWENPPQHF.

CDR3 sequence: CASSQELPGNNEQFF. As DNA, the CDR3 is TGTGCCAGCAGCCAAGAGCTCCCGGGAAACAATGAGCAGTTCTTC. The chain joins TRBV3-1 (or the pseudogene TRBV3-2) to TRBJ2-1; a possible D gene is TRBD2 (5 bases). The CDR3 covers 15 residues. Germline values: CDR1 LGHDT, CDR2 YNNKEL (reference sequence). V was clipped by 0 bases and J by 5 bases, with 11 bases between them.

The chain uses TRBV30 and TRBJ2-1; D is undetermined. The CDR3 is 14 residues long. V lost 0 bases, J lost 7 bases, and 13 bases lay in between. Per germline, CDR1 GTSNPN and CDR2 SVGIG (reference sequence). The CDR3 loop is CAWSVSNGWNEQFF. Written as DNA, the CDR3 is TGTGCCTGGAGTGTAAGTAACGGATGGAATGAGCAGTTCTTC.

The chain combines TRBV10-2 with TRBJ2-3; 11 bases align to TRBD2. Unmatched junction bases numbered 6, after V lost 2 bases and J lost 2 bases. CDR3 length equals 17 residues. Germline loops: CDR1 WSHSY, CDR2 SAAADI. CDR3 sequence: CASSEKVAGGATDTQYF. DNA for the CDR3: TGCGCCAGCAGTGAGAAAGTAGCGGGGGGGGCCACAGATACGCAGTATTTT.

The V call is TRBV5-1, the J call TRBJ2-2; D may correspond to TRBD1 or TRBD2 (6 bases each). The germline V gene has CDR1 SGHRS and CDR2 YFSETQ. The ends were cut back, 4 bases at V and 0 bases at J, with 10 bases in the middle. CDR3 length equals 15 residues. The CDR3 DNA is TGCGCCAGCAGCCGGGGGACATCGAACACCGGGGAGCTGTTTTTT. As protein: CASSRGTSNTGELFF.

This clone was counted once. The rearrangement uses TRBV29-1 and TRBJ1-4; D gene unclear. Germline lookup yields CDR1 SQVTM and CDR2 ANQGSEA. The CDR3 has 10 residues. Trimming cost V 7 bases and J 6 bases, with 6 bases left between them. The CDR3 sequence is CSAGDEKLFF. CDR3 bases: TGCAGCGCCGGTGATGAAAAACTGTTTTTT.

In this sample, this clone turned up once. The genes are TRBV10-3 and TRBJ2-1; 9 bases agree with TRBD1. V was clipped by 4 bases and J by 9 bases; unmatched bases: 7. CDR1 and CDR2 (germline): ENHRY, SYGVKD. There are 14 residues in the CDR3. CDR3 in amino acids: CAISGLKTGGEQFF. In DNA form, the CDR3 reads TGTGCCATCAGTGGACTTAAGACAGGGGGTGAGCAGTTCTTC.

This chain connects TRBV10-3 to TRBJ2-7, with TRBD2 as a possible D gene (6 bases). Germline assignment: CDR1 ENHRY and CDR2 SYGVKD. There are 14 residues in the CDR3. The V end lost 4 bases, the J end lost 0 bases, and 10 bases lay between the germline ends. CDR3 sequence: CAISVDGSSYEQYF. In nucleotides, the CDR3 is TGTGCCATCAGTGTAGACGGGAGCTCCTACGAGCAGTACTTC.

The chain uses TRBV24-1 and TRBJ1-5; D is ambiguous. V was cut by 1 base and J by 4 bases, with 13 bases left in between. Looked up from germline, CDR1 is KGHDR and CDR2 is SFDVKD. The CDR3 contains 16 residues. CDR3 DNA sequence: TGTGCCACCAGTGATTTTAATCCGGGAAATAATCAGCCCCAGCATTTT. Translated: CATSDFNPGNNQPQHF.

J is TRBJ2-1 and V is TRBV3-1 (or the pseudogene TRBV3-2); D is possibly TRBD1 (5 bases). Per the germline V gene, CDR1 is LGHDT and CDR2 is YNNKEL (reference sequence). This CDR3 contains 15 residues. Between the trimmed V and J ends, which lost 2 bases and 5 bases, there was a span of 13 bases. As DNA, the CDR3 is TGTGCCAGCAGCCAATTGGCAGGGCGAAACAATGAGCAGTTCTTC. Amino acid sequence: CASSQLAGRNNEQFF.

The V call is TRBV6-5, the J call TRBJ2-2, with TRBD2 identical over 12 bases. Germline V gene lookup returns CDR1 MNHEY and CDR2 SVGAGI. This CDR3 contains 16 residues. J lost 7 bases, V lost 2 bases, and 5 bases had no gene match. The CDR3, as DNA: TGTGCCAGCAGTTACCTAGCGGGGGGGCTCGGCGGGGAGCTGTTTTTT. Translation: CASSYLAGGLGGELFF.

CDR3 loop: CASSLAGKGYGYTF. CDR3 bases: TGTGCCAGCAGTTTGGCAGGGAAGGGCTATGGCTACACCTTC. The chain is built from TRBV28 and TRBJ1-2, with a weak D call TRBD1 (5 bases). There are 14 residues in the CDR3. V was shortened by 3 bases and J by 4 bases, with 12 bases between the two germline ends. Germline-derived CDR1 and CDR2 are MDHEN and SYDVKM.

J is TRBJ2-5 and V is TRBV5-4; D gene unclear. This CDR3 has 12 residues. Germline CDR1 SGHNT, CDR2 YYREEE (reference sequence). V was cut by 5 bases and J by 1 base, with 6 bases left in between. The CDR3 is CASSTAQETQYF. The CDR3 region has the DNA TGTGCCAGCAGTACAGCCCAAGAGACCCAGTACTTC.

In this sample, this clone turned up a few times. The V gene is TRBV7-9, the J gene TRBJ2-2, with D hard to call. In germline, CDR1 is SEHNR, CDR2 FQNEAQ (reference sequence). This CDR3 has 14 residues. The germline V and J ends were trimmed by 5 bases and 6 bases, with 13 bases remaining between them. The CDR3 is CASSNLMGPGELFF. As DNA, the CDR3 is TGTGCCAGCAGCAATCTCATGGGTCCCGGGGAGCTGTTTTTT. The full variable domain, in which reference TRBV7-9 and TRBJ2-2 provide the parts outside the CDR3, is DTGVSQNPRHKITKRGQNVTFRCDPISEHNRLYWYRQTLGQGPEFLTYFQNEAQLEKSRLLSDRFSAERPKGSFSTLEIQRTEQGDSAMYLCASSNLMGPGELFFGEGSRLTVL.